Each of the 26 T cell receptor beta chains below was sequenced from the same sample in a study of T-cell memory formation after mild COVID-19. TCRdb independently ran MiXCR on the 5' RACE reads; one entry per CDR3 protein. The table lists around 150,000 distinct CDR3 sequences, 11% of them singletons. Sequencing was done on a sample of PBMCs or a T cell subset sorted from them (not recorded which). These receptor sequences come from a man aged 18 to 30 who had mild COVID-19 (a few samples of this study predate the infection). Cell type and time point are not known.

This clonotype has a handful of counts. V gene TRBV6-1 combines with J gene TRBJ2-1; 8 nucleotides line up with TRBD2. Germline V CDR1 and CDR2: MNHNS, SASEGT. The CDR3 consists of 16 residues. Unmatched junction bases numbered 10, after V lost 3 bases and J lost 6 bases. Here the CDR3 reads CASSDPGGPGGNEQFF. The CDR3 nucleotides are TGTGCCAGCAGTGACCCGGGGGGGCCGGGTGGCAATGAGCAGTTCTTC.

As to this clonotype: Sequence at one end of the junction differs from germline and may be a read error. DNA of the CDR3: TGTGCCAGCACCTTAGCACAGGGGTGGAATGGCTACACCTTC. Amino acids: CASTLAQGWNGYTF. The chain couples TRBV7-2 to TRBJ1-2; 7 bases fit TRBD1. CDR3 length: 14 residues. Germline lookup yields CDR1 SGHTA and CDR2 FQGNSA.

CDR3 residues: CASSYGGDPEQFF. The CDR3 DNA reads TGTGCCAGCAGCTACGGGGGGGACCCCGAGCAGTTCTTC. This sequence joins TRBV11-2 and TRBJ2-1; 8 nucleotides line up with TRBD2. V shed 4 bases, J shed 10 bases, and the junction held 6 bases outside the gene matches. The CDR3 totals 13 residues. Germline V gene data show CDR1 as SGHAT and CDR2 as FQNNGV.

This clonotype came up many times. V gene TRBV7-8 combines with J gene TRBJ2-3; 11 positions match TRBD1. This CDR3 has 19 residues. The junction had 14 bases not matched to a gene; V was cut back by 5 bases and J by 1 base. The germline gives CDR1 SGHVS, CDR2 FQNEAQ. This chain's CDR3 is CASSKRTGGAISGTDTQYF. The CDR3 coding sequence is TGTGCCAGCAGCAAACGGACAGGGGGCGCCATTAGCGGCACAGATACGCAGTATTTT.

The chain combines TRBV12-3 or TRBV12-4 with TRBJ2-5, with TRBD1 as a possible D gene (6 bases). This CDR3 spans 15 amino acids. The V and J ends lost 0 bases and 4 bases respectively, with 12 bases between them. The CDR3 DNA reads as TGTGCCAGCAGTTTAGCGGGACAAAGGGGAGAGACCCAGTACTTC. It yields the protein CASSLAGQRGETQYF.

This clonotype was counted only a few times. The chain is built from TRBV15 and TRBJ1-4, with 7 bases that match TRBD1. CDR1 is LNHNV, CDR2 YYDKDF, per germline (reference sequence). Unmatched junction bases numbered 5, after V lost 0 bases and J lost 7 bases. The CDR3 consists of 15 residues. CDR3 sequence (DNA): TGTGCCACCAGCAGAGACAGCAGGGGGTCTGAAAAACTGTTTTTT. Its translation is CATSRDSRGSEKLFF.

The chain uses TRBV14 and TRBJ1-2; possibly TRBD1 for D (5 bases). Between the trimmed V and J ends, which lost 0 bases and 8 bases, there was a span of 10 bases. The CDR3 loop spans 13 amino acids. From germline, CDR1 is SGHDN and CDR2 FVKESK. The CDR3 loop reads CASSQEGVGGYTF. The DNA for the CDR3 is TGTGCCAGCAGCCAAGAAGGGGTTGGCGGCTACACCTTC.

This sequence joins TRBV29-1 and TRBJ2-5, with a weak D call TRBD1 (5 bases). Trimming took 1 base from V and 5 from J, leaving 11 bases between them. CDR1 is SQVTM, CDR2 ANQGSEA, per germline. The CDR3 extends over 13 amino acids. CDR3 DNA sequence: TGCAGCGTTGAAGGACAGCCTTGGGAGACCCAGTACTTC. This encodes CSVEGQPWETQYF.

Here the CDR3 reads CASSLRIGYIQYF. The CDR3 DNA reads TGTGCCAGCAGCTTGCGAATAGGGTACATTCAGTACTTC. This chain connects TRBV5-6 to TRBJ2-4; D gene unclear. The CDR3 covers 13 residues. The V end was cut by 1 base, the J end by 8 bases, with 10 bases between. Germline loops: CDR1 SGHDT, CDR2 YYEEEE.

This clonotype came up a few times. This chain links TRBV20-1 with TRBJ1-6, with 7 bases matching TRBD1. Trimming cost V 6 bases and J 7 bases; bases outside gene matches: 6. CDR3 size: 13 residues. In germline, CDR1 is DFQATT, CDR2 SNEGSKA (reference sequence). The chain's CDR3 is CSAPGQINSPLHF. CDR3 in DNA: TGCAGTGCCCCGGGACAGATCAATTCACCCCTCCACTTT.

This sequence joins TRBV5-1 and TRBJ2-1; no clear D. CDR1 is SGHRS and CDR2 is YFSETQ in the germline V gene. The CDR3 runs to 18 residues. The germline V and J ends were trimmed by 0 bases and 0 bases, with 16 bases remaining between them. This CDR3 is CASSLGVISLSSYNEQFF. In nucleotides, the CDR3 is TGCGCCAGCAGCTTGGGGGTTATCAGTTTGAGCTCCTACAATGAGCAGTTCTTC.

This clonotype was detected a few times. V is TRBV5-1 and J is TRBJ2-1; D could derive from TRBD1 or TRBD2 (5 bases each). Trimming stripped 0 bases from V and 9 bases from J, with 10 bases between. In germline, CDR1 is SGHRS, CDR2 YFSETQ. The CDR3 is 13 residues long. The CDR3 reads CASSLGGESEQFF. CDR3 bases: TGCGCCAGCAGCTTGGGAGGGGAGAGTGAGCAGTTCTTC.

The chain joins TRBV6-5 to TRBJ1-2; no clear D gene. The CDR3 totals 13 residues. The germline V gene has CDR1 MNHEY and CDR2 SVGAGI. The ends were cut back, 0 bases at V and 9 bases at J, with 11 bases in the middle. The CDR3 DNA follows: TGTGCCAGCAGTTACTCAACATGGGCCCGCTACACCTTC. Translating it yields CASSYSTWARYTF.

The chain employs TRBV30 and TRBJ1-2, with 7 nucleotides matching TRBD1. Germline lookup yields CDR1 GTSNPN and CDR2 SVGIG (reference sequence). Germline trimming cut 7 bases from V and 6 bases from J; bases unmatched to any gene: 2. The CDR3 is made up of 10 amino acids. CDR3 sequence: CAFRGNGYTF. The CDR3 DNA sequence: TGTGCCTTCAGGGGGAATGGCTACACCTTC.

This clonotype occurred many times. The germline gene is not matched at one end of the junction; a read error may be the cause. This rearrangement joins TRBV7-7 to TRBJ2-1, with no clear D. The CDR3 runs to 16 residues. CDR1 SSHAT and CDR2 FNYEAQ come from the germline V gene (reference sequence). The CDR3 DNA reads TGTGCTAGCAGCTTAGGCTTTGGTGCGACCTACAATGAGCAGTTCTTC. It yields the protein CASSLGFGATYNEQFF.

This clonotype was seen a handful of times. The chain combines TRBV4-2 with TRBJ1-2, with 7 positions matching TRBD1. Germline CDR1 LGHNA, CDR2 YNFKEQ. V lost 0 bases and J lost 4; bases outside the gene matches: 5. The CDR3 contains 15 residues. The CDR3 DNA follows: TGTGCCAGCAGCCAAGAAGAGGGGGCTGGCTATGGCTACACCTTC. Translation gives CASSQEEGAGYGYTF.

This clonotype has only a few counts. The chain recombines TRBV6-5 with TRBJ2-1; 7 bases agree with TRBD1. CDR1 is MNHEY and CDR2 is SVGAGI in the germline V gene. V shed 0 bases and J 4 bases; nucleotides not matched to a gene: 3. CDR3 length equals 15 residues. The CDR3 protein is CASSYSGQAYNEQFF. For the CDR3, the DNA is TGTGCCAGCAGTTACTCCGGACAGGCGTACAATGAGCAGTTCTTC.

This clonotype was seen a handful of times. This rearrangement joins TRBV5-5 to TRBJ2-7, with D unresolved. The CDR3 is 13 residues long. CDR1 and CDR2 (germline): SGHKS, YYEKEE (reference sequence). The CDR3 DNA reads TGTGCCAGCAGTTTGGAGCATACCTACGAGCAGTACGTC. Translating it yields CASSLEHTYEQYV.

A few counts support this clonotype. The chain carries TRBV7-2 and TRBJ2-1, with D possibly called TRBD1 or TRBD2 (6 bases each). Trimming took 0 bases from V and 8 from J, leaving 11 bases between them. This CDR3 has 14 amino acids. Germline V CDR1 and CDR2: SGHTA, FQGNSA. The chain's CDR3 is CASSLAPRGHEQFF. The CDR3 nucleotides are TGTGCCAGCAGCTTAGCCCCCCGGGGGCATGAGCAGTTCTTC.

The table lists this clonotype with many counts. This chain links TRBV5-1 with TRBJ1-2; D is possibly TRBD1 (6 bases). The germline V gene encodes CDR1 SGHRS and CDR2 YFSETQ. V lost 4 bases to trimming and J lost 4 bases, with 14 bases between them. This CDR3 has 14 residues. The CDR3: CASSQVGQSYGYTF. DNA for the CDR3: TGCGCCAGCAGCCAGGTTGGACAGTCCTATGGCTACACCTTC.

This clonotype was detected only a few times. This chain's CDR3 is CSALWGSEQFF. The CDR3 region has the DNA TGCAGTGCTCTTTGGGGCAGTGAGCAGTTCTTC. The V gene is TRBV20-1, the J gene TRBJ2-1, with a possible D match to TRBD1 (5 bases). The germline gives CDR1 DFQATT, CDR2 SNEGSKA (reference sequence). The CDR3 covers 11 residues. The ends were cut back, 5 bases at V and 9 bases at J, with 11 bases in the middle.

This clonotype has just a few counts. J is TRBJ2-6 and V is TRBV7-2, with a weak D call TRBD2 (5 bases). V was pared by 5 bases and J by 1 base, with 12 bases between. The CDR3 consists of 16 residues. Per the germline V gene, CDR1 is SGHTA and CDR2 is FQGNSA. The CDR3 loop reads CASSLHLASGANVLTF. The DNA for the CDR3 is TGTGCCAGCAGCCTACACCTAGCATCTGGGGCCAACGTCCTGACTTTC. Based on the CDR3 plus reference TRBV7-2 and TRBJ2-6, the full variable domain is GAGVSQSPSNKVTEKGKDVELRCDPISGHTALYWYRQSLGQGLEFLIYFQGNSAPDKSGLPSDRFSAERTGGSVSTLTIQRTQQEDSAVYLCASSLHLASGANVLTFGAGSRLTVL.

The V call is TRBV7-9, the J call TRBJ2-7; D gene ambiguous. CDR3 length: 12 residues. CDR1 is SEHNR, CDR2 FQNEAQ, per germline (reference sequence). Trimming took 5 bases from V and 6 from J, leaving 11 bases between them. The CDR3 reads CASSRREGEQYF. The CDR3 DNA reads TGTGCCAGCAGCCGAAGGGAAGGCGAGCAGTACTTC. The entire variable domain, with the rest obtained from reference TRBV7-9 and TRBJ2-7, is as follows: DTGVSQNPRHKITKRGQNVTFRCDPISEHNRLYWYRQTLGQGPEFLTYFQNEAQLEKSRLLSDRFSAERPKGSFSTLEIQRTEQGDSAMYLCASSRREGEQYFGPGTRLTVT.

This clonotype came up a few times. This sequence joins TRBV6-1 and TRBJ2-5; no definite D call. The CDR3 covers 13 residues. Trimming removed 1 base at V and 5 bases at J, with 8 bases between. Per the germline V gene, CDR1 is MNHNS and CDR2 is SASEGT. This CDR3 is CASSEGHRETQYF. The DNA of the CDR3 is TGTGCCAGCAGTGAAGGGCACCGGGAGACCCAGTACTTC.

This clonotype was detected only a few times. This chain connects TRBV7-9 to TRBJ1-1, with D tentatively TRBD1 (5 bases). This CDR3 spans 14 amino acids. Germline CDR1 and CDR2: SEHNR and FQNEAQ (reference sequence). The V and J ends lost 4 bases and 6 bases respectively, with 15 bases between them. The CDR3 nucleotides are TGTGCCAGCAGCTCGACAGCCGCCTCATCTGAAGCTTTCTTT. This translates into CASSSTAASSEAFF.

This clonotype was picked up a small number of times. The J gene is TRBJ2-1, the V gene TRBV7-2, with D perhaps TRBD2 (5 bases). Trimming left V 5 bases short and J 0 bases short, with 11 bases between. Germline V CDR1 and CDR2: SGHTA, FQGNSA. The CDR3 length is 15 residues. CDR3 sequence: CASSRRGSSYNEQFF. DNA for the CDR3: TGTGCCAGCAGCCGCCGAGGGAGCTCCTACAATGAGCAGTTCTTC.